This paragraph reports one TCR beta chain. Antigen: not known. There are 14 residues in the CDR3. V dropped 4 bases and J dropped 2; count of bases not matched to a gene: 4. Germline V gene data show CDR1 as SGHDT and CDR2 as YYEEEE. The source of the sample is a study of memory CD4+ T cells and cytomegalovirus serostatus. Original processing notes: After removing out-of-frame reads, under 2.5 million distinct TCRbeta sequences remained. TCRdb's copy holds only in-frame clones and misses some; the assay was immunoSEQ multiplex PCR. The V and J calls and the clone size are those of that table, but D and trimming were determined from the DNA. Among about 52,000 clones, 80% to 85% were seen once, and the ten largest hold 1.4%. Single viable CD3+CD4+CD8-CD45RO+ cells were sorted as the memory CD4+ T cells. Serostatus was set by detecting CMV pp150, pp28, p38, p52 IgG. After thawing, CD4+ T cells were positively selected.

Study-level findings and limits: About two fifths of the roughly 150 known CMV-associated TCRbeta sequences appeared in CD4+ memory.

This TCR came from an adult in good health and CMV-seropositive. The chain uses TRBV5-6 and TRBJ1-1; 8 positions match TRBD1. Source material: memory CD4+ T cells from blood. The DNA for the CDR3 is TGTGCCAGCAGCCTGACAGGGGTCAACACTGAAGCTTTCTTT. This encodes CASSLTGVNTEAFF.